Detailed here is one T cell receptor (beta chain). These data are taken from a study of blood T cell repertoires in COVID-19. Study context: COVID-19 samples collected from the United States, Italy and Spain covered acute and convalescent phases. T cells, B-cell-depleted T cells, or PBMCs supplied cDNA or gDNA.

The CDR3 covers 19 residues. V shed 3 bases and J 6 bases; nucleotides not matched to a gene: 13. CDR1 is LGHDT, CDR2 YNNKEL, per germline (reference sequence). As processed by the authors: How many nucleated cells were present was estimated from reference gene primer amplification. The data were produced by immunoSEQ multiplex PCR, yet TCRdb's version contains in-frame clones alone and is incomplete. V and J calls and clone size are as listed in that table; D and trimming were resolved from the DNA. The sample has about 39,000 clones, 85% seen once. The gene calls are TRBV3-1 (or the pseudogene TRBV3-2) and TRBJ1-6; TRBD1 matches at 11 bases. This TCR derives from a man aged 60-69 years with acute or convalescent COVID-19. Sequencing input: peripheral blood. DNA of the CDR3: TGTGCCAGCAGCCAGGAATATTCCGGGACAGGGGGGTTTAATTCACCCCTCCACTTT. Translating it yields CASSQEYSGTGGFNSPLHF.